This TCR beta chain is from a study of blood T cell repertoires in COVID-19. Study overall: Donors in the United States, Italy and Spain gave samples during acute or convalescent COVID-19. PBMCs, B-cell-depleted T cells, or T cells were the source of the cDNA or gDNA that made up the material.

Assay used: immunoSEQ multiplex PCR; TCRdb lists only in-frame clones, some missing. The sample records about 280,000 clones, around 85% being singletons. Participants had their cohort set by participant-reported clinical history. Cohort 3 donors were reported recovered after two negative PCRs, clearance, or symptom resolution. This sequence originates from a woman in her forties or fifties who had recovered from COVID-19. Sequenced sample: PBMCs or T cells enriched from blood (not recorded which).

DNA of the CDR3: TGTGCCAGCTCACCAGAGACACGGAGGGAAAAACTGTTTTTT. This gives the protein CASSPETRREKLFF. The chain recombines TRBV18 with TRBJ1-4; D call uncertain. Germline CDR1 is KGHSH and CDR2 is LQKENI. V was pared by 2 bases and J by 8 bases, with 12 bases between. The CDR3 sequence is 14 residues long. The full variable domain, in which reference TRBV18 and TRBJ1-4 provide the parts outside the CDR3, is NAGVMQNPRHLVRRRGQEARLRCSPMKGHSHVYWYRQLPEEGLKFMVYLQKENIIDESGMPKERFSAEFPKEGPSILRIQQVVRGDSAAYFCASSPETRREKLFFGSGTQLSVL.